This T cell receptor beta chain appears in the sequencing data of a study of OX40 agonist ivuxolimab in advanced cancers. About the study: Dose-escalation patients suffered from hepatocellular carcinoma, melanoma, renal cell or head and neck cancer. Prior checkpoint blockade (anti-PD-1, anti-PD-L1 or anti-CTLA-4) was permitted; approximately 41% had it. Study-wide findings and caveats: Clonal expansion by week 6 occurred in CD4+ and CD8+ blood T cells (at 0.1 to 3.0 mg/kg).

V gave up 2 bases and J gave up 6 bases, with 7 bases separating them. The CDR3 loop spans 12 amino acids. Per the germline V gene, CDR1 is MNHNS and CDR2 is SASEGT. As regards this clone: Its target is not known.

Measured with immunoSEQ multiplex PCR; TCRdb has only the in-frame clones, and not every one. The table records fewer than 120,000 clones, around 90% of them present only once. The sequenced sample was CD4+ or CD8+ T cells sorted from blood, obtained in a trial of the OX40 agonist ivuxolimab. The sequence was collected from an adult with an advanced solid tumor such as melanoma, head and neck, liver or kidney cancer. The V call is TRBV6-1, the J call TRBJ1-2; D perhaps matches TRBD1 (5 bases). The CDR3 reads CASSELGDGYTF. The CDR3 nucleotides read TGTGCCAGCAGTGAATTGGGGGATGGCTACACCTTC.